This T cell receptor beta chain was documented in a study of T cells in Graves' hyperthyroidism and ophthalmopathy. The CDR3 runs to 14 residues. With 1 base removed from V and 1 base from J, the gap between germline ends came to 10 bases. The germline CDR1 and CDR2 sequences are GTSNPN and SVGIG (reference sequence). Using RNA transcripts as the source, TCR beta CDR3 regions were amplified. Primed by the HTBI set, a first-round RT-PCR was run on the TCR CDR3. Using its own MiXCR run on the multiplex PCR reads, TCRdb lists one record per CDR3 protein. The repertoire consists of a few hundred thousand distinct CDR3 sequences, with approximately 15% occurring once and the leading ten covering roughly 3.3%. This clonotype was seen at least ten times. The antigen is not known. Study-level results: Most clonotypes that expanded in the thyroid above 0.001 also showed up in blood. Ophthalmopathy was distinguished from stable hyperthyroidism by 13 V-J signatures.

J is TRBJ1-1 and V is TRBV30, with D possibly being TRBD1 (5 bases). The sequence came from a woman aged 35 to 49 with Graves' ophthalmopathy. Sequencing used blood. The CDR3 region has the DNA TGTGCCTGGAGTGGGGGCCCGGGGAACACTGAAGCTTTCTTT. Amino acid sequence: CAWSGGPGNTEAFF.